This record covers a single T cell receptor (beta chain). The record originates from a study of blood T cell repertoires in COVID-19. Overall study: Acute and convalescent COVID-19 specimens originated in the United States, Italy and Spain. T cells, B-cell-depleted T cells, or PBMCs provided the cDNA or gDNA that served as material.

As processed by the authors: Scientists estimated how many nucleated cells there were by amplifying reference gene primers. Repertoires were generated with immunoSEQ multiplex PCR, while TCRdb's copy carries only in-frame clones and drops some. That table supplies the V and J calls and clone size; D and trimming were determined from the DNA. The sample lists under 250,000 clones, 81% seen once, with 6% to 9.5% in the top ten. The CDR3 is 17 residues long. V was clipped by 5 bases and J by 0 bases, with 19 bases between them. Germline values: CDR1 SGHAT, CDR2 FQNNGV. Sequencing was carried out using peripheral blood. The V gene is TRBV11-2, the J gene TRBJ1-2; no definite D call. This TCR was sampled from a woman of 80 years or more with acute or convalescent COVID-19. Here the CDR3 reads CASSLRTSGSPNYGYTF. The CDR3 DNA sequence: TGTGCCAGCAGCCTCCGTACCTCGGGGAGCCCTAACTATGGCTACACCTTC.